The 26 T cell receptor beta chains below all came from one sample that was sequenced in a study of shared clonotypes between healthy human individuals. Clones were read by immunoSEQ multiplex PCR, and TCRdb kept only the in-frame ones, dropping some. Of under 2,000,000 clones in the sample, approximately 94% were seen once. Terminally differentiated effector memory CD45RA+ cells were left out of the naive CD8 fraction, which was CD45RO-negative and positively selected for CCR7. The sample consisted of naive CD8+ T cells sorted from blood. The receptors were sampled from a man between 18 and 29 years old in good health.

V and J are TRBV29-1 and TRBJ2-7; a possible D gene is TRBD1 (6 bases). CDR3 size: 14 residues. V lost 5 bases, J lost 0 bases, and 14 bases lay in between. CDR1 is SQVTM and CDR2 is ANQGSEA in the germline V gene. The CDR3 nucleotides read TGCAGCGTTAACTTCGGACAGTACTCCTACGAGCAGTACTTC. Its protein product is CSVNFGQYSYEQYF.

The rearrangement joins TRBV6-5 to TRBJ1-2; D is uncertain. The germline CDR1 and CDR2 sequences are MNHEY and SVGAGI. V lost 0 bases and J 0 bases, leaving 5 bases between the germline ends. The CDR3 is 14 residues long. The CDR3 loop reads CASSYSPTNYGYTF. The CDR3 DNA follows: TGTGCCAGCAGTTACTCCCCAACTAACTATGGCTACACCTTC.

In the case of this clone: The junction shows a germline mismatch at one end, possibly a read error. The chain carries TRBV11-2 and TRBJ2-5, with 8 positions matching TRBD2. CDR1 and CDR2 (germline): SGHAT, FQNNGV. The length of the CDR3 is 14 residues. This chain's CDR3 is CASRLAGLEETQYF. Here the CDR3 DNA reads TGTGCCAGCAGATTAGCGGGGTTGGAGGAGACCCAGTACTTC.

The table lists this clone with a count of one. CDR3 sequence: CASGSYEQYF. CDR3 sequence (DNA): TGTGCCAGCGGGTCCTACGAGCAGTACTTC. V and J are TRBV5-8 and TRBJ2-7, with D unclear. V gave up 7 bases and J gave up 1 base, with 3 bases separating them. The germline V gene has CDR1 SGHTS and CDR2 YDEGEE. This CDR3 has 10 residues.

This clone showed up just once. This chain joins TRBV7-6 and TRBJ2-5; TRBD2 matches 11 bases. Germline loops: CDR1 SGHVS, CDR2 FNYEAQ. CDR3 length: 15 residues. Unmatched junction bases numbered 2, after V lost 1 base and J lost 4 bases. The CDR3 DNA reads as TGTGCCAGCAGCTTAGGGCTAGCGGGAGGAGAGACCCAGTACTTC. It codes for CASSLGLAGGETQYF.

CDR3 loop: CASSARLAESTDTQYF. The CDR3, as DNA: TGTGCCAGCAGCGCGCGACTAGCGGAGAGCACAGATACGCAGTATTTT. The chain carries TRBV9 and TRBJ2-3, with TRBD2 identical over 9 bases. This CDR3 contains 16 residues. Germline V gene data show CDR1 as SGDLS and CDR2 as YYNGEE. V was pared by 3 bases and J by 0 bases, with 5 bases of the junction left unmatched.

The V and J genes are TRBV19 and TRBJ1-3, with D unresolved. CDR3 length: 14 residues. From germline, CDR1 is LNHDA and CDR2 SQIVND (reference sequence). Trimming took off 4 bases at V and 0 bases at J, with 7 bases between the two ends. CDR3: CASSNPVSGNTIYF. The CDR3 DNA follows: TGTGCCAGTAGTAACCCCGTCTCTGGAAACACCATATATTTT.

The chain couples TRBV5-1 to TRBJ2-7; 8 nucleotides match TRBD2. The V gene end was trimmed by 5 bases and the J gene end by 3 bases; junction bases not matched to a gene: 13. This CDR3 contains 16 residues. The germline V gene encodes CDR1 SGHRS and CDR2 YFSETQ. DNA of the CDR3: TGCGCCAGCAGTGAGCGGGGGCGAGGTTCGAACTACGAGCAGTACTTC. Translating it yields CASSERGRGSNYEQYF.

This clone was seen more than once but under ten times. The chain joins TRBV19 to TRBJ1-1, with a possible D match to TRBD1 (5 bases). The V end lost 5 bases, the J end lost 4 bases, and 11 bases lay between the germline ends. Germline CDR1 reads LNHDA; CDR2 reads SQIVND (reference sequence). This CDR3 is built from 13 residues. The CDR3 loop is CASSGRGGTEAFF. CDR3 in DNA: TGTGCCAGTAGTGGCCGCGGGGGCACTGAAGCTTTCTTT.

The chain employs TRBV9 and TRBJ1-6; D is undetermined. The CDR3 runs to 17 residues. The germline V gene encodes CDR1 SGDLS and CDR2 YYNGEE. V was pared by 4 bases and J by 0 bases, with 14 bases between. For the CDR3, the DNA is TGTGCCAGCAGCCCCGGGCTCAATGTCTCCTATAATTCACCCCTCCACTTT. It codes for CASSPGLNVSYNSPLHF.

The chain employs TRBV7-9 and TRBJ2-1; TRBD2 agrees at 7 bases. This CDR3 comprises 17 residues. Trimming removed 0 bases from V and 4 bases from J; junction bases left unmatched: 9. The germline V gene has CDR1 SEHNR and CDR2 FQNEAQ (reference sequence). The CDR3 nucleotides are TGTGCCAGCAGCTTAGCCGGGTTGCGGGAGCAGTACAATGAGCAGTTCTTC. It specifies CASSLAGLREQYNEQFF.

This clone has just one count. The rearrangement links TRBV11-2 to TRBJ1-2; 9 bases align to TRBD1. V lost 5 bases, J lost 9 bases, and 7 bases stayed unmatched. Germline CDR1 SGHAT, CDR2 FQNNGV. This CDR3 has 13 amino acids. In DNA form, the CDR3 reads TGTGCCAGCAGCCTGGGACAGGGCTTAAGCTACACCTTC. Its translation is CASSLGQGLSYTF. Looking up the rest from reference TRBV11-2 and TRBJ1-2 gives the full variable domain: EAGVAQSPRYKIIEKRQSVAFWCNPISGHATLYWYQQILGQGPKLLIQFQNNGVVDDSQLPKDRFSAERLKGVDSTLKIQPAKLEDSAVYLCASSLGQGLSYTFGSGTRLTVV.

This clone turned up a few times. The rearrangement uses TRBV15 and TRBJ1-5, with D unclear. V shed 1 base and J shed 5 bases, with 9 bases lying between them. Germline V lookup: CDR1 LNHNV, CDR2 YYDKDF (reference sequence). The CDR3 extends over 14 amino acids. This chain's CDR3 is CATSRGFGDQPQHF. Written as DNA, the CDR3 is TGTGCCACCAGCAGAGGCTTCGGTGATCAGCCCCAGCATTTT.

The sample holds one count of this clone. The chain links TRBV19 to TRBJ2-1, with TRBD2 matching 14 bases. Germline V lookup: CDR1 LNHDA, CDR2 SQIVND (reference sequence). The CDR3 sequence is 19 residues long. With V trimmed by 5 bases and J by 5 bases, 14 bases remained unmatched. The CDR3 loop is CASSPRLAGGLLFHNEQFF. CDR3 coding DNA: TGTGCCAGTAGTCCCAGACTAGCGGGGGGGCTTTTGTTCCACAATGAGCAGTTCTTC.

The rearrangement links TRBV27 to TRBJ2-1; 10 bases map to TRBD2. The V and J ends lost 8 bases and 4 bases, in that order; junction bases with no gene match: 8. The CDR3 length is 15 residues. CDR1 MNHEY and CDR2 SMNVEV come from the germline V gene (reference sequence). CDR3 region: CASALAGALYNEQFF. The CDR3 DNA reads TGTGCCAGCGCCCTAGCGGGGGCCTTATACAATGAGCAGTTCTTC.

The genes are TRBV5-1 and TRBJ2-2; possible D gene TRBD2, 5 bases. Trimming cost V 2 bases and J 2 bases, with 19 bases left between them. The CDR3 totals 18 residues. The V gene's germline CDR1 is SGHRS and CDR2 YFSETQ. CDR3 sequence: CASSFGVTTMINTGELFF. CDR3 DNA sequence: TGCGCCAGCAGCTTCGGGGTTACTACTATGATAAACACCGGGGAGCTGTTTTTT.

The V gene is TRBV27, the J gene TRBJ2-5; 7 bases agree with TRBD1. The CDR3 spans 13 residues. V trimming: 6 bases; J trimming: 5 bases; junction bases outside the gene matches: 6. CDR1 MNHEY and CDR2 SMNVEV come from the germline V gene (reference sequence). The CDR3 nucleotides are TGTGCCAGCAGATTGGACAGGTTCGAGACCCAGTACTTC. It yields the protein CASRLDRFETQYF.

The rearrangement links TRBV7-9 to TRBJ2-3; 7 bases fit TRBD2. CDR1 and CDR2 from the germline V gene are SEHNR and FQNEAQ (reference sequence). This CDR3 is 18 amino acids long. Trimming removed 5 bases from V and 0 bases from J; junction bases left unmatched: 14. This CDR3 is CASSPTASGGRSTDTQYF. The CDR3 nucleotides are TGTGCCAGCAGCCCCACTGCGTCGGGAGGACGTAGCACAGATACGCAGTATTTT.

This clone appeared a single time. This sequence joins TRBV4-3 and TRBJ2-5; 9 positions match TRBD1. V was clipped by 3 bases and J by 5 bases; unmatched bases: 7. This CDR3 is built from 15 residues. Germline-derived CDR1 and CDR2 are LGHNA and YSLEER. The CDR3 sequence: CASSQGDRALETQYF. CDR3 bases: TGCGCCAGCAGCCAGGGGGACAGGGCCTTGGAGACCCAGTACTTC.

CDR3 nucleotides: TGTGCCAGCAGCTTTACCCCGCGGGGCTCCTACGAGCAGTACTTC. This translates into CASSFTPRGSYEQYF. The chain uses TRBV5-6 and TRBJ2-7, with a possible D match to TRBD2 (6 bases). V was clipped by 2 bases and J by 0 bases, with 12 bases between them. Germline V CDR1 and CDR2: SGHDT, YYEEEE. The CDR3 is 15 amino acids. The full variable domain, with the rest looked up from reference TRBV5-6 and TRBJ2-7, is DAGVTQSPTHLIKTRGQQVTLRCSPKSGHDTVSWYQQALGQGPQFIFQYYEEEERQRGNFPDRFSGHQFPNYSSELNVNALLLGDSALYLCASSFTPRGSYEQYFGPGTRLTVT.

This clone appeared once. The chain has TRBV4-1 and TRBJ1-2; D remains ambiguous. Trimming took 2 bases from V and 8 from J, leaving 15 bases between them. CDR3 size: 14 residues. Looked up from germline, CDR1 is MGHRA and CDR2 is YSYEKL. CDR3 loop: CASSQNLGLRGYTF. DNA of the CDR3: TGCGCCAGCAGCCAAAACCTGGGTTTGAGGGGCTACACCTTC.

Comment on this clone: One end of the junction does not line up with germline, which may come from a read error. V gene TRBV6-1 combines with J gene TRBJ2-3, with D maybe TRBD2 (6 bases). The germline V gene encodes CDR1 MNHNS and CDR2 SASEGT. The CDR3 contains 18 residues. The CDR3 DNA is TGTGCCAGCAGCGAAGGATGGTTGGAGGGGCTGATCACAGATACGCAGTATTTT. Amino acids: CASSEGWLEGLITDTQYF.

The genes are TRBV9 and TRBJ2-7, with D perhaps assigned TRBD1 or TRBD2 (5 bases each). From germline, CDR1 is SGDLS and CDR2 YYNGEE. Trimming took 0 bases from V and 1 from J, leaving 14 bases between them. This CDR3 is built from 16 residues. The CDR3 coding sequence is TGTGCCAGCAGCGTAGGGGGGTCAGTCGTTTCCTACGAGCAGTACTTC. Protein sequence: CASSVGGSVVSYEQYF.

The chain joins TRBV10-3 to TRBJ2-1, with 8 bases aligning to TRBD1. Germline V gene sequence: CDR1 ENHRY, CDR2 SYGVKD. The CDR3 totals 14 residues. After removal of 10 bases from V and 9 bases from J, the junction contained 14 bases not matched to a gene. The CDR3 DNA follows: TGTGCCAGCGACAGGGGATCAGGAACGCCTGAGCAGTTCTTC. It is translated as CASDRGSGTPEQFF.

The V gene is TRBV4-1, the J gene TRBJ1-2; D unclear. Looked up from germline, CDR1 is MGHRA and CDR2 is YSYEKL. V was trimmed by 3 bases and J by 3 bases, leaving 14 bases between them. The CDR3 covers 15 residues. The CDR3 region has the DNA TGCGCCAGCAGCCACAAATCTTCAGGAGACTATGGCTACACCTTC. Its translation: CASSHKSSGDYGYTF.

This clone was seen once. This chain joins TRBV6-5 and TRBJ2-3, with D tentatively TRBD1 (5 bases). The CDR3 is 14 residues long. V lost 2 bases, J lost 4 bases, and 10 bases lay in between. Germline V CDR1 and CDR2: MNHEY, SVGAGI. The CDR3 is CASSYIQGADTQYF. The CDR3 DNA is TGTGCCAGCAGTTACATCCAGGGCGCAGATACGCAGTATTTT.